The clone carrying this TCR beta chain came up once. Some clones are missing from TCRdb's copy, which holds only in-frame ones; the method was immunoSEQ multiplex PCR. This table holds 720,000 or so clones, around 85% found once. The record originates from a study of shared T cell receptors in the human thymus. Trimming removed 4 bases from V and 1 base from J; junction bases left unmatched: 21. Germline-derived CDR1 and CDR2 are KGHSH and LQKENI. This CDR3 is built from 22 residues. The sample was also reused in another study, on human thymus T cells.

The chain couples TRBV18 to TRBJ2-6; TRBD2 aligns across 8 bases. The receptor was isolated from a girl under three years old with a congenital heart defect. Sequenced: thymocytes. The CDR3 DNA is TGTGCCAGCTCACTCGGACCCTCTCTTACGGGGGGGCGAAGGTCTGGGGCCAACGTCCTGACTTTC. This translates into CASSLGPSLTGGRRSGANVLTF.